This TCR beta chain was found in a study of blood T cell repertoires in COVID-19. The overall study: The samples span acute and convalescent COVID-19 from the United States, Italy and Spain. Sample material is recorded as cDNA or gDNA derived from T cells, B-cell-depleted T cells, or PBMCs.

The CDR3 is 15 amino acids. Germline V gene lookup returns CDR1 SGHTA and CDR2 FQGNSA. Trimming stripped 4 bases from V and 2 bases from J, with 11 bases between. Source study methods: Researchers report that nucleated cell counts were estimated from reference gene primer amplification. The data were produced by immunoSEQ multiplex PCR, yet TCRdb's version contains in-frame clones alone and is incomplete. That table is the source of V, J and clone size, and D and trimming were worked out from the DNA. The table shows approximately 240,000 clones, with approximately 90% occurring only once. J is TRBJ2-2 and V is TRBV7-2; no firm D call. The material sequenced was peripheral blood. The origin of this receptor is a woman aged 40-49 years who had recovered from COVID-19. The CDR3 here is CASSSRLINTGELFF. The CDR3 DNA is TGTGCCAGCAGCTCCCGACTTATAAACACCGGGGAGCTGTTTTTT.